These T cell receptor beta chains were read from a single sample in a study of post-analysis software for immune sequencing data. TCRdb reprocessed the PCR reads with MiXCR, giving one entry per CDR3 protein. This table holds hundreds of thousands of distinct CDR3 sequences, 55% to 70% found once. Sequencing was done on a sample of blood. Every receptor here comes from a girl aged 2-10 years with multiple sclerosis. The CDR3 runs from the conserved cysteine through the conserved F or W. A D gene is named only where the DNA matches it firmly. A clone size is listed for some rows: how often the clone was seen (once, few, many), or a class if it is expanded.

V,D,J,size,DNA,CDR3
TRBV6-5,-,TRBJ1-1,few,TGTGCCACCAAAGGGGGAGGGGCAGCTGGTTTCTTT,CATKGGGAAGFF
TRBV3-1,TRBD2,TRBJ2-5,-,TGTGCCAGCAGCCTCCGCGGGAGCCAAGAGGAGACCCAGTACTTC,CASSLRGSQEETQYF
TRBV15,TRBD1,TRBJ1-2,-,TGTGCCACCAGCGGCCCGGACAGGGGGCAGAGTGGCTACACCTTC,CATSGPDRGQSGYTF
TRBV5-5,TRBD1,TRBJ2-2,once,TGTGCCAGTAGCGACAGGGAACCCGGGGAGCTGTTTTTT,CASSDREPGELFF
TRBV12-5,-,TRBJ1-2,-,TGTGCTAGTGGTTTGGTACTGTCGGACCCTGGTTCTATAAGGTACACCTTC,CASGLVLSDPGSIRYTF
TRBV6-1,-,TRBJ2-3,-,TGTGCCAGCAGCACCCAGCCCCCAGCGGCCCGGCATACGCAGTATTTT,CASSTQPPAARHTQYF
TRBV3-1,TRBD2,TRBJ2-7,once,TGTGCCAGCAGCCAGACTAGCGGGGACGCCTACGAGCAGTACTTC,CASSQTSGDAYEQYF
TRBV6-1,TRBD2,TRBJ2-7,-,TGTGCCAGCAGTGAAGCGCCAGGCCGGGAGGCCCAGTACTTC,CASSEAPGREAQYF
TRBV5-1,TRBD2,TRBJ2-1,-,TGCGCCAGCAGCCTCGTACTAGCGGGGCCCGATGAGCAGTTCTTC,CASSLVLAGPDEQFF
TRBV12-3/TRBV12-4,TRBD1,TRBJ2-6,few,TGTGCCAGCAGCTCCGGACAGGGTTCTGGGGCCAACGTCCTGACTTTC,CASSSGQGSGANVLTF
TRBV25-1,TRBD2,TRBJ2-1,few,TGTGCCACCACGGGGGGGCAATCCTACAATGAGCAGTTCTTC,CATTGGQSYNEQFF
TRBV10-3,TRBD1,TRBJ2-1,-,TGTGCCATCAGAACAGGGGGAGATGAGCAGTTCTTC,CAIRTGGDEQFF
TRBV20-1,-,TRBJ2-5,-,TGCAGTGCTAGGGTTGGTGGCCTAGGGACCCAGTACTTC,CSARVGGLGTQYF
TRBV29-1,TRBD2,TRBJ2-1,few,TGCAGCGTTGCTCAGCGGGGGGCTTACAATGAGCAGTTCTTC,CSVAQRGAYNEQFF
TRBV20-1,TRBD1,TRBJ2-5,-,TGCAGTGCCGCGACAGGGGGCGAACACGAGACCCAGTACTTC,CSAATGGEHETQYF
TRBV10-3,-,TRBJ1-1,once,TGTGCCATCCTGGCGACTTTGAACACTGAAGCTTTCTTT,CAILATLNTEAFF
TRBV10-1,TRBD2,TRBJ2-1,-,TGCGCCAGCAGTGATATAGCGGGACCCTACAATGAGCAGTTCTTC,CASSDIAGPYNEQFF
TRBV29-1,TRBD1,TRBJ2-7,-,TGCAGCGTTGAAGTCGGGACAGGGGATTACGAGCAGTACTTC,CSVEVGTGDYEQYF
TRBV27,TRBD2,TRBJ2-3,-,TGTGCCAGCAGTTTATCAAGCGGGAGGGTAGATACGCAGTATTTT,CASSLSSGRVDTQYF
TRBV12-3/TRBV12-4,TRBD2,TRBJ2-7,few,TGTGCCAGCAGTTTCTCCGCGGGACTAGTCCACGAGCAGTACTTC,CASSFSAGLVHEQYF